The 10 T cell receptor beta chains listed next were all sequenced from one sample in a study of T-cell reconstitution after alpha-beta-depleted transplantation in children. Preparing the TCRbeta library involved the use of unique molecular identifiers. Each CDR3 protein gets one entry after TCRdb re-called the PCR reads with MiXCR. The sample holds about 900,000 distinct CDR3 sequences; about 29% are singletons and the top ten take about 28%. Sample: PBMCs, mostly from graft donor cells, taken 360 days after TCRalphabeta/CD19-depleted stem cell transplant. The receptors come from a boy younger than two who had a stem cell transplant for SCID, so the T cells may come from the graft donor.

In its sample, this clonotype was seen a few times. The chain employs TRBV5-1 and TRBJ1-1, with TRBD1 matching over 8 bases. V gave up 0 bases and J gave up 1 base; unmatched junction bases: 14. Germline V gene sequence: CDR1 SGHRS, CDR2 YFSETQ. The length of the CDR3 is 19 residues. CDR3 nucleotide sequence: TGCGCCAGCAGCTTGGCGGGGCCCAGGGGGCTGGCGGCGAACACTGAAGCTTTCTTT. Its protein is CASSLAGPRGLAANTEAFF.

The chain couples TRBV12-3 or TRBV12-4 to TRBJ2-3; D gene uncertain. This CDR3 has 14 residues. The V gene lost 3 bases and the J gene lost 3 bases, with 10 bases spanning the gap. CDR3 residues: CASSFVVTTDTQYF. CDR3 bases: TGTGCCAGCAGTTTTGTGGTTACAACAGATACGCAGTATTTT.

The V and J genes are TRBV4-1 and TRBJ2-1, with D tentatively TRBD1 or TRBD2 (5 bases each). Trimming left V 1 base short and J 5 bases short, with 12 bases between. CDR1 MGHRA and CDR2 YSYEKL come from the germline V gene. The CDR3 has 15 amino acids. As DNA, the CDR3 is TGCGCCAGCAGCCAAGCTGGGGGTTGGAACAATGAGCAGTTCTTC. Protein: CASSQAGGWNNEQFF.

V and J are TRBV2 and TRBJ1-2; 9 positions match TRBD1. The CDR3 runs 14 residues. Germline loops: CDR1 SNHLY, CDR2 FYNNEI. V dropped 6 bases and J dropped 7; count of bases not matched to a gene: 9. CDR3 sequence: CASRGTGGLFGYTF. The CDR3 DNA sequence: TGTGCCAGCAGAGGAACAGGGGGCCTATTTGGCTACACCTTC. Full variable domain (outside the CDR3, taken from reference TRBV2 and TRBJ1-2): EPEVTQTPSHQVTQMGQEVILRCVPISNHLYFYWYRQILGQKVEFLVSFYNNEISEKSEIFDDQFSVERPDGSNFTLKIRSTKLEDSAMYFCASRGTGGLFGYTFGSGTRLTVV.

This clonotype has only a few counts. The CDR3 DNA is TGTGCCAGCAGCTTCGGGGGACCGAAGAGCTCCTACGAGCAGTACTTC. Translated, it gives CASSFGGPKSSYEQYF. The chain joins TRBV7-8 to TRBJ2-7; a weak D match, TRBD2 (6 bases). The CDR3 has 16 amino acids. V was clipped by 3 bases and J by 0 bases, with 15 bases between them. Germline CDR1 is SGHVS and CDR2 is FQNEAQ.

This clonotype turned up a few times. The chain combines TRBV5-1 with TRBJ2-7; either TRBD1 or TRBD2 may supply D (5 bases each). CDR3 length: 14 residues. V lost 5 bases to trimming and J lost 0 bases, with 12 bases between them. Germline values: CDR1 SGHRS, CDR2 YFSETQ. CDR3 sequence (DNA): TGCGCCAGCAGGCCGGGACCGAGCTCCTACGAGCAGTACTTC. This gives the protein CASRPGPSSYEQYF.

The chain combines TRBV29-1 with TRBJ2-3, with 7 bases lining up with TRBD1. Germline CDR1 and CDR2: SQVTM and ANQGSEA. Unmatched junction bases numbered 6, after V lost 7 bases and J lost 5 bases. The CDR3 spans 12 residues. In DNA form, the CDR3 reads TGCAGCGCTTGGACAGGCGGAGATACGCAGTATTTT. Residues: CSAWTGGDTQYF.

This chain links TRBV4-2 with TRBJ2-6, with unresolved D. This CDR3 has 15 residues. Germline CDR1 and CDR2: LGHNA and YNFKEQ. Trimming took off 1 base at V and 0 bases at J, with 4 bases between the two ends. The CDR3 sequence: CASSQVASGANVLTF. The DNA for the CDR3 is TGTGCCAGCAGCCAAGTGGCCTCTGGGGCCAACGTCCTGACTTTC.

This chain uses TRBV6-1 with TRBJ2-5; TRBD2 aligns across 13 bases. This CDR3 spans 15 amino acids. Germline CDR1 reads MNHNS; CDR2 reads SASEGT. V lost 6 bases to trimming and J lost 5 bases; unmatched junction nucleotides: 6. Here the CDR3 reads CASSKLAGGRETQYF. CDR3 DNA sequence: TGTGCCAGCAGCAAACTAGCGGGGGGGCGGGAGACCCAGTACTTC.

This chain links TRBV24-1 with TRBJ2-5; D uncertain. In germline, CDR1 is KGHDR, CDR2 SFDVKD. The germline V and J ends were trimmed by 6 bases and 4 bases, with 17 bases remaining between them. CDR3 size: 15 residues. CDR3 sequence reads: CATSPGRANRETQYF. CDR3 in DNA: TGTGCCACCAGTCCAGGACGCGCAAACAGAGAGACCCAGTACTTC.